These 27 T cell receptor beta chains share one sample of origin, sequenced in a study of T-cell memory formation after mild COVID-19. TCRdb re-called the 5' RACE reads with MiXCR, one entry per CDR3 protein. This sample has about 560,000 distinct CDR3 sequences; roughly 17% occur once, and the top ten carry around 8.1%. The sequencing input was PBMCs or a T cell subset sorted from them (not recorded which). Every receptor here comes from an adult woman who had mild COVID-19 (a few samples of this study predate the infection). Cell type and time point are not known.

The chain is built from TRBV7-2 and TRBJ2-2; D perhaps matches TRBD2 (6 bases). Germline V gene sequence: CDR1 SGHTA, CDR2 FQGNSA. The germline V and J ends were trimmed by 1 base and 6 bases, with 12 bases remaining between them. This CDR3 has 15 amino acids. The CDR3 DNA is TGTGCCAGCAGCTTAGTATTACTAGCAGCCGGGGAGCTGTTTTTT. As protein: CASSLVLLAAGELFF.

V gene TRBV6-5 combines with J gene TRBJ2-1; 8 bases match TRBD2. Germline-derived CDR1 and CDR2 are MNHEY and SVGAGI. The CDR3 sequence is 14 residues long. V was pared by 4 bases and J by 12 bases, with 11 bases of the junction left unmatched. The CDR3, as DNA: TGTGCCAGCAGTTTCTCCGGGAGGGCCGGGGGGCAGTTCTTC. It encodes CASSFSGRAGGQFF.

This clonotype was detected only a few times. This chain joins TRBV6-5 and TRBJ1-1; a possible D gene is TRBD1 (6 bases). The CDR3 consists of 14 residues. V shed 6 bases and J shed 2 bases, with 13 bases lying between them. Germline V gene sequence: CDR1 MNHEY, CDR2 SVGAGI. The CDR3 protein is CASRPSGDNTEAFF. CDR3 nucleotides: TGTGCCAGCAGGCCCTCAGGGGATAACACTGAAGCTTTCTTT.

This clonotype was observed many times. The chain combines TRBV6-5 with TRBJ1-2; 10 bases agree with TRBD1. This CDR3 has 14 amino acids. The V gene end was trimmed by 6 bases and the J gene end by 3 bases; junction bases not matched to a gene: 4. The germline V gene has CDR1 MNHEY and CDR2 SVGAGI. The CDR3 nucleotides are TGTGCCAGCAGGGGACAGGGGTTACACTATGGCTACACCTTC. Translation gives CASRGQGLHYGYTF.

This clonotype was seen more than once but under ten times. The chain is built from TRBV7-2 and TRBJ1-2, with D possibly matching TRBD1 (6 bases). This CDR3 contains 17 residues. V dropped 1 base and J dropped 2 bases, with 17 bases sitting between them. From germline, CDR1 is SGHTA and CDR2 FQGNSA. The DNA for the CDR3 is TGTGCCAGCAGCTTAGGGGGGCCAGTCGACTCCAACTATGGCTACACCTTC. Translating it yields CASSLGGPVDSNYGYTF. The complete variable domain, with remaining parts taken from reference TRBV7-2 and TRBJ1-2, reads GAGVSQSPSNKVTEKGKDVELRCDPISGHTALYWYRQSLGQGLEFLIYFQGNSAPDKSGLPSDRFSAERTGGSVSTLTIQRTQQEDSAVYLCASSLGGPVDSNYGYTFGSGTRLTVV.

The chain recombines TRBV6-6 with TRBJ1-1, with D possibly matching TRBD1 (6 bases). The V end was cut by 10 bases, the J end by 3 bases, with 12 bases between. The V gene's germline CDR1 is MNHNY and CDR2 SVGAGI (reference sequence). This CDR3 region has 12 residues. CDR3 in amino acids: CATAAGDTEAFF. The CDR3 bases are TGTGCCACCGCCGCAGGGGACACTGAAGCTTTCTTT.

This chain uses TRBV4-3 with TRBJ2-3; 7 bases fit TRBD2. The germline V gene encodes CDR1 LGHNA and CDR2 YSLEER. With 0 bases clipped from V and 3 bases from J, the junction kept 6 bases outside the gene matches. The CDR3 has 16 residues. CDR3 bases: TGCGCCAGCAGCCAAGAATGGGGAGGGCCGACAGATACGCAGTATTTT. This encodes CASSQEWGGPTDTQYF.

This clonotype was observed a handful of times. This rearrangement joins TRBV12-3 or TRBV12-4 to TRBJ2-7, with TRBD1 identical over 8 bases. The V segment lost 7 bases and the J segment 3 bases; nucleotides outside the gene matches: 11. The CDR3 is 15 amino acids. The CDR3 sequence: CASKKGQETNYEQYF. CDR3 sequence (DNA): TGTGCCAGCAAAAAGGGACAGGAGACAAACTACGAGCAGTACTTC.

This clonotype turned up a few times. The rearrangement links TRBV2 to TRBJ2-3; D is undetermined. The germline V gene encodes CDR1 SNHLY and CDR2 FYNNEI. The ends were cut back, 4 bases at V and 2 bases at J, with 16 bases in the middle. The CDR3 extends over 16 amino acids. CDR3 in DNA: TGTGCCAGCAGTGCGAGAAGATTCCTCGCCACAGATACGCAGTATTTT. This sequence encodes CASSARRFLATDTQYF.

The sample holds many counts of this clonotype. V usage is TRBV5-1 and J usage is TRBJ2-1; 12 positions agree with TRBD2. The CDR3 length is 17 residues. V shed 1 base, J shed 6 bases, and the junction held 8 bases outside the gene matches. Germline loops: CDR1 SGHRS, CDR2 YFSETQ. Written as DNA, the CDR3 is TGCGCCAGCAGCTTGTCCCCGCTAGCGGGGGGGCGCAATGAGCAGTTCTTC. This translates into CASSLSPLAGGRNEQFF.

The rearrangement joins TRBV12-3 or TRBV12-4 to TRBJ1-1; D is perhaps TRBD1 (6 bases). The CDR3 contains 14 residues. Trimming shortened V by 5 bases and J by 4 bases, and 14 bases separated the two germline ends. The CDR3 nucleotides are TGTGCCAGCAGTACGCCGGGACACGGCACTGAAGCTTTCTTT. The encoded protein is CASSTPGHGTEAFF.

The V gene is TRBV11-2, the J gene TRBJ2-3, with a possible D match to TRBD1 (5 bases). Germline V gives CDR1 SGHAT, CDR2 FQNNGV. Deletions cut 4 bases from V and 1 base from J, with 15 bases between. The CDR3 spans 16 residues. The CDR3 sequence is CASSSPAQGGTDTQYF. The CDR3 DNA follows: TGTGCCAGCAGCTCCCCAGCGCAGGGCGGCACAGATACGCAGTATTTT.

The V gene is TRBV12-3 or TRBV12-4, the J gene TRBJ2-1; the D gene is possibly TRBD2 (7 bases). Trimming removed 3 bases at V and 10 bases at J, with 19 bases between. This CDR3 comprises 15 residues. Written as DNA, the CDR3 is TGTGCCAGCAGTTTCGGCGGGAGAGGGGGGGGAGAGCAGTTCTTC. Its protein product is CASSFGGRGGGEQFF.

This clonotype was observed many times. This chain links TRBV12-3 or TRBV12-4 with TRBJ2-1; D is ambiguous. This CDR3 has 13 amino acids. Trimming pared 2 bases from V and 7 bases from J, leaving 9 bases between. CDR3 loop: CASSLQAPNEQFF. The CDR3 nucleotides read TGTGCCAGCAGTTTACAGGCTCCTAATGAGCAGTTCTTC.

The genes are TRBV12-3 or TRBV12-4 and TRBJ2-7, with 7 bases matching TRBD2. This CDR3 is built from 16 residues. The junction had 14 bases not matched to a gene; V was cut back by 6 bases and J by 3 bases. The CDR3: CASSPILSPGGYEQYF. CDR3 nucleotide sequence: TGTGCCAGCAGCCCCATCCTTAGTCCGGGGGGCTACGAGCAGTACTTC.

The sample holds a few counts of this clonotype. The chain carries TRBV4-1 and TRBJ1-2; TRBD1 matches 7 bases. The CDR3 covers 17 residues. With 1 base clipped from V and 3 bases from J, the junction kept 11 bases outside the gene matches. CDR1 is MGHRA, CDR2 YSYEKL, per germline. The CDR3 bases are TGCGCCAGCAGCCAAGGTAGTGGTAAGGGGGCCGACTATGGCTACACCTTC. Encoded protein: CASSQGSGKGADYGYTF.

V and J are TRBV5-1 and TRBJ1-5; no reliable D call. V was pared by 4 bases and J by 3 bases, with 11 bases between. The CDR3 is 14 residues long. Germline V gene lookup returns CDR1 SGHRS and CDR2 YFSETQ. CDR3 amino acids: CASSPGPPNQPQHF. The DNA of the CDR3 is TGCGCCAGCAGCCCTGGGCCTCCCAATCAGCCCCAGCATTTT. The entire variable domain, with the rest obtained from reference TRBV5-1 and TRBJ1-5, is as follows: KAGVTQTPRYLIKTRGQQVTLSCSPISGHRSVSWYQQTPGQGLQFLFEYFSETQRNKGNFPGRFSGRQFSNSRSEMNVSTLELGDSALYLCASSPGPPNQPQHFGDGTRLSIL.

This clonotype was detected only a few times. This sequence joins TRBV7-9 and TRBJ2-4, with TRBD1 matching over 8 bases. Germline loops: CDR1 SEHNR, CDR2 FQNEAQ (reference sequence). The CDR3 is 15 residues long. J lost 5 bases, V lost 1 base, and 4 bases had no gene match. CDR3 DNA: TGTGCCAGCAGCTTAGGGGGGACAGGTCAAAACATTCAGTACTTC. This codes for CASSLGGTGQNIQYF.

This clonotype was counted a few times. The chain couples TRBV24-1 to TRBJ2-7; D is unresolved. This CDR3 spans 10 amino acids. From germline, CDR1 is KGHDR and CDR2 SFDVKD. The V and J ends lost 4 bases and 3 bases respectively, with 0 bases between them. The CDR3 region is CATSDYEQYF. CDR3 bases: TGTGCCACCAGTGACTACGAGCAGTACTTC.

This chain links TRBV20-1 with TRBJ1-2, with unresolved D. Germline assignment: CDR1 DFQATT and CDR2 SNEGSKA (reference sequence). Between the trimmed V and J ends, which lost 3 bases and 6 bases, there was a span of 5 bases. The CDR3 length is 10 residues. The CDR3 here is CSASENGYTF. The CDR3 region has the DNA TGCAGTGCTAGTGAAAATGGCTACACCTTC.

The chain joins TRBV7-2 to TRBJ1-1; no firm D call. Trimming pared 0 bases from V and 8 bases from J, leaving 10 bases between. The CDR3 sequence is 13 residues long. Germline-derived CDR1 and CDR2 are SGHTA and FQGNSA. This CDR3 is CASSLAGPLEAFF. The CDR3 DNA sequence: TGTGCCAGCAGCTTAGCAGGCCCCCTCGAAGCTTTCTTT.

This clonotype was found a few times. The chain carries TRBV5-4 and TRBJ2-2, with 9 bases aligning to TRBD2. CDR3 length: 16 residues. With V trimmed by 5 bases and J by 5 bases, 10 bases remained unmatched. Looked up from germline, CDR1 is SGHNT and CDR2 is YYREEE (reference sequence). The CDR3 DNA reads TGTGCCAGCAGGGGAGGTAGCGGGAGAACTACCGGGGAGCTGTTTTTT. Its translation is CASRGGSGRTTGELFF.

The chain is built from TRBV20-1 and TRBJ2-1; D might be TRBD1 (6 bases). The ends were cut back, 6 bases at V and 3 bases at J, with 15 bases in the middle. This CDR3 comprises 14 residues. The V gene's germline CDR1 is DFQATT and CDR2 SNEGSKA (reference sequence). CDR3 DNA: TGCAGTGCCAAAGGGGGTTGGGACTACAATGAGCAGTTCTTC. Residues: CSAKGGWDYNEQFF.

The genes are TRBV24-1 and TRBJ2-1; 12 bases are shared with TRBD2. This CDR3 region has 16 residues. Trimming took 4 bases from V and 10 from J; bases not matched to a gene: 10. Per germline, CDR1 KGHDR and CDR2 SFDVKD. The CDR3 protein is CATSERLAGATREQFF. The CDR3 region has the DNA TGTGCCACCAGTGAACGACTAGCGGGAGCGACCCGCGAGCAGTTCTTC.

CDR3 in DNA: TGTGCCAGCACCACAGGAACCGGCTACAATGAGCAGTTCTTC. Translating it yields CASTTGTGYNEQFF. This sequence joins TRBV27 and TRBJ2-1, with D possibly matching TRBD1 (5 bases). CDR1 and CDR2 from the germline V gene are MNHEY and SMNVEV (reference sequence). The V end was cut by 7 bases, the J end by 3 bases, with 13 bases between. This CDR3 spans 14 amino acids.

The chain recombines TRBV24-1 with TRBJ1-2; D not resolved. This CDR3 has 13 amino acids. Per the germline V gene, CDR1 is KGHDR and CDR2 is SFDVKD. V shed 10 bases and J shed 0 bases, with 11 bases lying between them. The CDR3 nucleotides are TGTGCCACACGACGGGGAGCTAACTATGGCTACACCTTC. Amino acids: CATRRGANYGYTF.

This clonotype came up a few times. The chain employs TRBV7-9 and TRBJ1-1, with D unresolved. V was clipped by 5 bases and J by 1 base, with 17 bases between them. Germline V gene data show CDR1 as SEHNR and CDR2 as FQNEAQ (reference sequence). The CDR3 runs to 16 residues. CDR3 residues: CASSAGLGYGNTEAFF. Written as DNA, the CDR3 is TGTGCCAGCAGCGCCGGACTGGGGTACGGGAACACTGAAGCTTTCTTT.